This T cell receptor (beta chain) was retrieved from a study of blood T cell repertoires in COVID-19. At the level of the study: The United States, Italy and Spain provided the acute and convalescent COVID-19 samples. The cDNA or gDNA used as material had been derived from T cells, B-cell-depleted T cells, or PBMCs.

This clone was observed many times. Per the original methods: Scientists estimated how many nucleated cells there were by amplifying reference gene primers. Clones were read by immunoSEQ multiplex PCR, and TCRdb kept only the in-frame ones, dropping some. V and J calls and clone size are those listed in that table; D and trimming were worked out from the DNA. The sample consists of about 97,000 clones, roughly 84% of them appearing once. CDR3 length: 15 amino acids. CDR1 SGHAT and CDR2 FQNNGV come from the germline V gene. Between the trimmed V and J ends, which lost 3 bases and 2 bases, there was a span of 13 bases.

This sequence was found in a human donor in a cohort sampled during active COVID-19. The sequenced sample consisted of peripheral blood. The V and J genes are TRBV11-2 and TRBJ1-2; D is ambiguous. The DNA for the CDR3 is TGTGCCAGCAGCTTTTATGAGGGTTGGAACTATGGCTACACCTTC. Translation: CASSFYEGWNYGYTF.